Each of the 17 T cell receptor beta chains below was sequenced from the same sample in a study of cytomegalovirus exposure and HLA in healthy donors. With 60 Vbeta and 13 Jbeta primers, the PCR was carried out. Assay used: immunoSEQ multiplex PCR; TCRdb lists only in-frame clones, some missing. The table records around 110,000 clones, approximately 79% of them present only once. The material sequenced was PBMCs. Receptors were obtained from a man younger than 30 in good health and CMV-seronegative.

J is TRBJ2-5 and V is TRBV7-2, with D possibly being TRBD2 (6 bases). Germline assignment: CDR1 SGHTA and CDR2 FQGNSA. The CDR3 length is 12 residues. V lost 5 bases to trimming and J lost 10 bases, with 14 bases between them. The DNA for the CDR3 is TGTGCCAGCAGCACTCCCGTGGGACTCCAGTACTTC. Amino acids: CASSTPVGLQYF.

The chain combines TRBV7-9 with TRBJ2-5; 7 positions match TRBD2. V shed 3 bases, J shed 5 bases, and the junction held 9 bases outside the gene matches. Germline-derived CDR1 and CDR2 are SEHNR and FQNEAQ (reference sequence). The length of the CDR3 is 15 residues. CDR3 amino acids: CASSFPRVGGETQYF. CDR3 DNA: TGTGCCAGCAGCTTCCCCCGAGTGGGGGGGGAGACCCAGTACTTC.

The chain employs TRBV7-2 and TRBJ2-3, with 7 positions matching TRBD2. The ends lost 5 bases at V and 2 bases at J; junction bases unmatched: 13. Germline loops: CDR1 SGHTA, CDR2 FQGNSA. The CDR3 totals 17 residues. The CDR3 DNA reads TGTGCCAGCAGCCCCCATGCCCAGCGGGGACCCACAGATACGCAGTATTTT. It yields the protein CASSPHAQRGPTDTQYF.

The chain links TRBV5-3 to TRBJ1-1; D possibly corresponds to TRBD1 (5 bases). TRBV5-3 belongs to the ORF category, with a function that is uncertain. V shed 0 bases and J shed 5 bases, with 11 bases lying between them. This CDR3 has 14 amino acids. The CDR3: CARSLVRGETEAFF. In nucleotides, the CDR3 is TGTGCCAGAAGCTTGGTTCGGGGGGAAACTGAAGCTTTCTTT.

Note on this clone: At one boundary the junction diverges from the germline segment, which might be a read error. This chain uses TRBV7-9 with TRBJ2-5; 10 nucleotides align to TRBD1. The J call may not be correct, given that the DNA end is closer to TRBJ2-7. Germline CDR1 SEHNR, CDR2 FQNEAQ (reference sequence). The CDR3 runs to 18 residues. The CDR3 spells CSSSPLGRGDRGRYEQYF. CDR3 coding DNA: TGTTCCAGCAGCCCCCTAGGGAGGGGTGACAGGGGGCGATACGAGCAGTACTTC.

This sequence joins TRBV10-3 and TRBJ2-1; the D gene is possibly TRBD2 (6 bases). Germline CDR1 reads ENHRY; CDR2 reads SYGVKD. The CDR3 length is 13 residues. Trimming pared 10 bases from V and 8 bases from J, leaving 18 bases between. The CDR3 nucleotides are TGTGCCACACACGGGCTTGCGGGGCATGAGCAGTTCTTC. It encodes CATHGLAGHEQFF.

About this clone: This may stem from a read error, because a much larger clone lies one nucleotide away. This chain joins TRBV7-2 and TRBJ2-7; D might be TRBD1 (8 bases). CDR1 is SGHTA, CDR2 FQGNSA, per germline. This CDR3 is 14 amino acids long. V lost 4 bases, J lost 1 base, and 11 bases lay in between. The CDR3 here is CASSSQGGSYEQYF. Here the CDR3 DNA reads TGTGCCAGCAGCTCACAGGGGGGGTCCTACGAGCAGTACTTC.

The chain combines TRBV9 with TRBJ1-3, with a tentative D call TRBD1 (5 bases). The CDR3 runs to 12 residues. CDR1 and CDR2 (germline): SGDLS, YYNGEE. The V and J ends lost 3 bases and 7 bases respectively, with 8 bases between them. The CDR3 region is CASSEEGNTIYF. CDR3 DNA sequence: TGTGCCAGCAGCGAGGAGGGGAACACCATATATTTT.

This chain links TRBV10-3 with TRBJ1-2; D might be TRBD1 (5 bases). Trimming shortened V by 4 bases and J by 6 bases, and 9 bases separated the two germline ends. In germline, CDR1 is ENHRY, CDR2 SYGVKD. The CDR3 spans 12 residues. The CDR3 is CAISVQGDGYTF. CDR3 DNA sequence: TGTGCCATCAGTGTACAAGGGGATGGCTACACCTTC.

The chain is built from TRBV7-6 and TRBJ2-3; 11 positions match TRBD2. The germline gives CDR1 SGHVS, CDR2 FNYEAQ. This CDR3 is 16 amino acids long. The junction had 5 bases not matched to a gene; V was cut back by 1 base and J by 5 bases. CDR3 sequence: CASSLDSGGAIDTQYF. DNA for the CDR3: TGTGCCAGCAGCTTAGATAGCGGGGGGGCTATAGATACGCAGTATTTT. Using reference TRBV7-6 and TRBJ2-3 for the parts outside the CDR3, the full variable domain is GAGVSQSPRYKVTKRGQDVALRCDPISGHVSLYWYRQALGQGPEFLTYFNYEAQQDKSGLPNDRFSAERPEGSISTLTIQRTEQRDSAMYRCASSLDSGGAIDTQYFGPGTRLTVL.

This clone was seen once. The genes are TRBV7-9 and TRBJ2-1; 9 positions match TRBD2. Losses at the gene ends were 1 base for V and 9 bases for J; bases not matched to a gene: 4. Germline-derived CDR1 and CDR2 are SEHNR and FQNEAQ (reference sequence). The CDR3 extends over 14 amino acids. The CDR3 reads CASSLEGLASEQFF. The CDR3, as DNA: TGTGCCAGCAGCTTAGAAGGACTAGCGAGTGAGCAGTTCTTC.

This sequence joins TRBV7-3 and TRBJ2-5; weak D call: TRBD1 (6 bases). The CDR3 is 13 amino acids. Per germline, CDR1 SGHTA and CDR2 FQGTGA. Trimming stripped 3 bases from V and 3 bases from J, with 8 bases between. CDR3: CASSLGTKETQYF. The CDR3 bases are TGTGCCAGCAGCTTGGGGACAAAAGAGACCCAGTACTTC.

V is TRBV2 and J is TRBJ1-2; D gene uncertain. Germline-derived CDR1 and CDR2 are SNHLY and FYNNEI. V was pared by 2 bases and J by 4 bases, with 26 bases between. This CDR3 is built from 19 residues. CDR3 residues: CASSEPVGGYELLSYGYTF. The DNA for the CDR3 is TGTGCCAGCAGTGAACCCGTGGGAGGGTACGAGCTCCTTAGCTATGGCTACACCTTC. The variable domain in full, completed from reference TRBV2 and TRBJ1-2, reads EPEVTQTPSHQVTQMGQEVILRCVPISNHLYFYWYRQILGQKVEFLVSFYNNEISEKSEIFDDQFSVERPDGSNFTLKIRSTKLEDSAMYFCASSEPVGGYELLSYGYTFGSGTRLTVV.

The chain recombines TRBV28 with TRBJ2-7; possible D gene TRBD1, 5 bases. V was clipped by 8 bases and J by 2 bases, with 13 bases between them. From germline, CDR1 is MDHEN and CDR2 SYDVKM. This CDR3 spans 13 amino acids. In nucleotides, the CDR3 is TGTGCCAGCCTAAGAAGACAGCCCTACGAGCAGTACTTC. It codes for CASLRRQPYEQYF.

V gene TRBV6-5 combines with J gene TRBJ1-6; 8 nucleotides align to TRBD1. Per the germline V gene, CDR1 is MNHEY and CDR2 is SVGAGI. This CDR3 spans 15 amino acids. J was trimmed by 7 bases and V by 5 bases; bases with no gene match: 7. The CDR3 bases are TGTGCCAGCAGTCCCCGGGACAGGAGCAATTCACCCCTCCACTTT. Its translation is CASSPRDRSNSPLHF.

This clone has more than one count but fewer than ten. Mismatch with germline at one junction end may stem from a read error. The rearrangement uses TRBV7-7 and TRBJ1-4; D call uncertain. The germline V gene encodes CDR1 SSHAT and CDR2 FNYEAQ (reference sequence). The CDR3 spans 13 residues. CDR3 region: CASSSDLGEKLFF. CDR3 coding DNA: TGTGCTAGCAGCTCGGACTTAGGTGAAAAACTGTTTTTT.

The rearrangement uses TRBV13 and TRBJ1-1; 9 bases fit TRBD1. The CDR3 covers 15 residues. J was trimmed by 3 bases and V by 5 bases; bases with no gene match: 7. Germline CDR1 reads PRHDT; CDR2 reads FYEKMQ (reference sequence). CDR3 in amino acids: CASSRKDRGDTEAFF. The CDR3 bases are TGTGCCAGCAGCCGAAAGGACAGGGGAGACACTGAAGCTTTCTTT.